The rows below give T cell receptor beta chains drawn from one sample of a study of T cell responses to AZD1222 COVID-19 vaccine. Profiled with immunoSEQ multiplex PCR; TCRdb holds only in-frame clones, not every one. The sample carries more than 95,000 clones, about 86% recorded once. The sample consisted of peripheral blood, taken 28 days after the second AZD1222 dose. Receptors were obtained from an adult who received the AZD1222 COVID-19 vaccine. Both conserved end residues are part of each CDR3. The order of the fields is V gene, clone size, D gene, J gene, CDR3 DNA, CDR3 protein. A D gene is named only where the DNA matches it firmly. Clone sizes are given selectively: once, few, many, or a class where the clone is expanded.

TRBV19,NA,NA,TRBJ1-4,TGTGCCAGTAGCAAGACAACAACTAATGAAAAACTGTTTTTT,CASSKTTTNEKLFF
TRBV19,NA,TRBD1,TRBJ1-5,TGTGCCAGTAGTATCACAGGGGGTTATGGTCAGCCCCAGCATTTT,CASSITGGYGQPQHF
TRBV7-2,few,NA,TRBJ1-1,TGTGCCAGCAGCCGTCAGGGTACTGAAGCTTTCTTT,CASSRQGTEAFF
TRBV7-9,NA,TRBD1,TRBJ2-6,TGTGCCAGCAGCTCCAACCCTAGGGGGCCCGGGGCCAACGTCCTGACTTTC,CASSSNPRGPGANVLTF
TRBV7-3,NA,NA,TRBJ2-3,TGTGCCAGCAGGGGTATCACAGATACGCAGTATTTT,CASRGITDTQYF
TRBV27,NA,TRBD2,TRBJ2-2,TGTGCCAGCAGTTGGACTAGCGGGGGTTACACCGGGGAGCTGTTTTTT,CASSWTSGGYTGELFF
TRBV5-6,NA,NA,TRBJ1-1,TGTGCCAGCAGCTTGGGGGGTCTGAACACTGAAGCTTTCTTT,CASSLGGLNTEAFF
TRBV5-5,NA,NA,TRBJ2-6,TGTGCCAGCAGCCAAAACAACGTCCTGACTTTC,CASSQNNVLTF
TRBV6-1,NA,TRBD1,TRBJ1-4,TGTGCCAGCAGTGAACCGGGACAGGGGGCTGAAAAACTGTTTTTT,CASSEPGQGAEKLFF
TRBV19,NA,NA,TRBJ2-3,TGTGCCAGTAGTATTGGCTCCACTAGCACAGATACGCAGTATTTT,CASSIGSTSTDTQYF
TRBV7-9,NA,TRBD1,TRBJ2-7,TGTGCCAGCAGCTTAGCTGAGACAGGGTTCGACGAGCAGTACTTC,CASSLAETGFDEQYF
TRBV28,NA,NA,TRBJ1-5,TGTGCCAGCAGTTTAGGGGACGGGAGAACTCAGCCCCAGCATTTT,CASSLGDGRTQPQHF
TRBV4-1,NA,NA,TRBJ1-1,TGCGCCAGCAGCCAAGATCGGGTAGGCGCAGGGTCCCCAGAAGCTTTCTTT,CASSQDRVGAGSPEAFF
TRBV7-2,NA,NA,TRBJ1-5,TGTGCCAGCAGCTTAGTTGGGAGAGGGAATCAGCCCCAGCATTTT,CASSLVGRGNQPQHF
TRBV7-8,NA,NA,TRBJ1-6,TGTGCCAGCAGTATTCAGAACCCTTCACCCCTCCACTTT,CASSIQNPSPLHF
TRBV12-3/TRBV12-4,NA,NA,TRBJ1-2,TGTGCCAGCAGTTTACGGAATAACTATGGCTACACCTTC,CASSLRNNYGYTF
TRBV19,NA,NA,TRBJ1-5,TGTGCCAGTAGCCCTAGAGAACTCCAGCCCCAGCATTTT,CASSPRELQPQHF
TRBV9,once,TRBD1,TRBJ1-2,TGTGCCAGCAGCCCCGGGACAGGGTATGGCTACACCTTC,CASSPGTGYGYTF
TRBV3-1/TRBV3-2,NA,NA,TRBJ1-6,TGTGCCAGCAGCCAATGGGGGGTACAGGAGACACCCCTCCACTTT,CASSQWGVQETPLHF
TRBV3-1/TRBV3-2,NA,NA,TRBJ1-4,TGTGCCAGCAGCCAAGACCGGGCCAATGAAAAACTGTTTTTT,CASSQDRANEKLFF
TRBV10-3,few,NA,TRBJ1-2,TGTGCCATCAAAATAGCAGGGGATAATGGCTACACCTTC,CAIKIAGDNGYTF
TRBV6-1,NA,NA,TRBJ2-7,TGTGCCAGCAGTGAAGCGGGGGGGGCCTCCTACGAGCAGTACTTC,CASSEAGGASYEQYF
TRBV11-2,NA,NA,TRBJ1-2,TGTGCCAGCAGCTTTGAAAATCCCTATGGCTACACCTTC,CASSFENPYGYTF
TRBV18,NA,NA,TRBJ1-6,TGTGCCAGTTCCAGGGGAAATAATTCACCCCTCCACTTT,CASSRGNNSPLHF
TRBV5-1,NA,TRBD1,TRBJ1-2,TGCGCCAGCAGCCCGGGGGTAGGGGGCTCCCGGAACTATGGCTACACCTTC,CASSPGVGGSRNYGYTF
TRBV3-1/TRBV3-2,NA,NA,TRBJ1-1,TGTGCCAGCAGCCAAAACGGTGGGTTCGCTGAAGCTTTCTTT,CASSQNGGFAEAFF
TRBV7-9,NA,TRBD2,TRBJ2-3,TGTGCCAGCAGCCTAGGACTAGCGGGTCGTAGCACAGATACGCAGTATTTT,CASSLGLAGRSTDTQYF
TRBV30,NA,NA,TRBJ1-2,TGTGCCTGGAGGGGAAAGCCGTATGAAGCTAACTATGGCTACACCTTC,CAWRGKPYEANYGYTF
TRBV6-1,NA,TRBD2,TRBJ2-5,TGTGCCAGCAGTGACGGACTAGTGCCCAATTTCCAAGAGACCCAGTACTTC,CASSDGLVPNFQETQYF
TRBV7-3,NA,NA,TRBJ1-5,TGTGCCAGCAGGCACACGGGGGCTGCGTTTCAGCCCCAGCATTTT,CASRHTGAAFQPQHF
TRBV27,NA,TRBD1,TRBJ1-2,TGTGCCAGCAGTCCTCGACAGGGCGGGTATGGCTACACCTTC,CASSPRQGGYGYTF
TRBV5-8,NA,NA,TRBJ2-2,TGTGCCAGCAGCTTGAATGGAAACACCGGGGAGCTGTTTTTT,CASSLNGNTGELFF
TRBV21-1,NA,NA,TRBJ1-5,TGTGCCAGCAGCACCTCGGGGGCACGCAATCAGCCCCAGCATTTT,CASSTSGARNQPQHF
TRBV4-3,few,TRBD1,TRBJ1-1,TGCGCCAGCAGCCAAGTGACAGGGCTTAACACTGAAGCTTTCTTT,CASSQVTGLNTEAFF
TRBV21-1,NA,NA,TRBJ2-3,TGTGCCAGCAGCACACGGCCGAGGTGGACTAGCACAGATACGCAGTATTTT,CASSTRPRWTSTDTQYF
TRBV14,NA,TRBD1,TRBJ1-2,TGTGCCAGCAGCCAGAACAGGGGCGGAGGCTACACCTTC,CASSQNRGGGYTF
TRBV2,NA,NA,TRBJ2-7,TGTGCCAGCAGTGGCCCCGGGATCGAGCAGTACTTC,CASSGPGIEQYF
TRBV5-6,NA,NA,TRBJ1-2,TGTGCCAGCAGCTGGGAGGGCCTTGAGGCTGGCTACACCTTC,CASSWEGLEAGYTF
TRBV6-4,NA,TRBD2,TRBJ2-3,TGTGCCAGCAGTGGGACTAGCGGGGACACAGATACGCAGTATTTT,CASSGTSGDTDTQYF
TRBV10-3,once,NA,TRBJ1-1,TGTGCCATCAGTGGCCAGGACAGCCGTACTGAAGCTTTCTTT,CAISGQDSRTEAFF
TRBV2,NA,NA,TRBJ2-3,TGTGCCAGCAGTGAGGATGGCAAGGATACGCAGTATTTT,CASSEDGKDTQYF
TRBV2,NA,TRBD1,TRBJ2-6,TGTGCCACCAGCAACGGACAGGGGGACAACGTCCTGACTTTC,CATSNGQGDNVLTF
TRBV11-1,NA,TRBD2,TRBJ2-7,TGTGCCAGCAGCTTAGAAGTAGCGGGAGTTGAGCAGTACTTC,CASSLEVAGVEQYF
TRBV19,NA,NA,TRBJ1-1,TGTGCCAGTACCCCGAGCGGCTGGGGTGAAGCTTTCTTT,CASTPSGWGEAFF
TRBV6-2/TRBV6-3,once,TRBD2,TRBJ2-1,TGTGCCAGCAGCCTACTAGCGGGTGTAGGCAATGAGCAGTTCTTC,CASSLLAGVGNEQFF
TRBV18,once,TRBD2,TRBJ2-1,TGTGCCAGCTCTGTCGGACTAGCGGGAGGGGACTCCTACAATGAGCAGTTCTTC,CASSVGLAGGDSYNEQFF
TRBV29-1,NA,TRBD1,TRBJ1-2,TGCAGCGTGTTCTCCGGGACAGGGAACTATGGCTACACCTTC,CSVFSGTGNYGYTF
TRBV5-1,once,TRBD2,TRBJ2-2,TGCGCCAGCAGCCGCAAGTCGGCGGGGGGGAGCGTCGGGGAGCTGTTTTTT,CASSRKSAGGSVGELFF
TRBV6-5,NA,NA,TRBJ1-2,TGTGCCAGCACGAGGGACGCTAACTATGGCTACACCTTC,CASTRDANYGYTF
TRBV21-1,NA,NA,TRBJ1-1,TGTGCCAGCCGATTGACAGTTGGGCGTTCCACTGAAGCTTTCTTT,CASRLTVGRSTEAFF